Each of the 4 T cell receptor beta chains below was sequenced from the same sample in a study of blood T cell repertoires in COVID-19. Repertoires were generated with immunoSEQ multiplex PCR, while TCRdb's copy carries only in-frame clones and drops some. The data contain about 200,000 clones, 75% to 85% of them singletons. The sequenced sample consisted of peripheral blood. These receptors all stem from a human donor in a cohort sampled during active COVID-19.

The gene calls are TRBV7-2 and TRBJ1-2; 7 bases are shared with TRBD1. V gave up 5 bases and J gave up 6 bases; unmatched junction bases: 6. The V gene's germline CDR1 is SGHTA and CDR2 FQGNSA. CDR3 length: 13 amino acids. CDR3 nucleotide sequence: TGTGCCAGCAGCCGCCGGGACAGCCATGGCTACACCTTC. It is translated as CASSRRDSHGYTF.

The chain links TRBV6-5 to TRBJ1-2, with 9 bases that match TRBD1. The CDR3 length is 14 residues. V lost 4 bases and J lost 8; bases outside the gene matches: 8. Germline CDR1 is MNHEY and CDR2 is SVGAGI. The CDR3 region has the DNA TGTGCCAGCAGTTCCGGGGACAGGGCAAACGGCTACACCTTC. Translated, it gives CASSSGDRANGYTF.

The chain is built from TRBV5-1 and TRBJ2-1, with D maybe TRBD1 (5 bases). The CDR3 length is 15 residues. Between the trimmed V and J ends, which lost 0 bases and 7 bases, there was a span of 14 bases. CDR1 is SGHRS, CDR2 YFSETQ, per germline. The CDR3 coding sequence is TGCGCCAGCAGCTTGGACAGGAGAGATGAGAATGAGCAGTTCTTC. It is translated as CASSLDRRDENEQFF. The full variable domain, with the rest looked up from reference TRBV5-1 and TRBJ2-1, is KAGVTQTPRYLIKTRGQQVTLSCSPISGHRSVSWYQQTPGQGLQFLFEYFSETQRNKGNFPGRFSGRQFSNSRSEMNVSTLELGDSALYLCASSLDRRDENEQFFGPGTRLTVL.

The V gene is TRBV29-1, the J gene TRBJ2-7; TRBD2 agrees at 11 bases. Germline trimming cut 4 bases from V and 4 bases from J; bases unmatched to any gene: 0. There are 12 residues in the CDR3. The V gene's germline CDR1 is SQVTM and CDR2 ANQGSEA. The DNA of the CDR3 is TGCAGCGTTGCTAGCGGGGGGTACGAGCAGTACTTC. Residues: CSVASGGYEQYF.